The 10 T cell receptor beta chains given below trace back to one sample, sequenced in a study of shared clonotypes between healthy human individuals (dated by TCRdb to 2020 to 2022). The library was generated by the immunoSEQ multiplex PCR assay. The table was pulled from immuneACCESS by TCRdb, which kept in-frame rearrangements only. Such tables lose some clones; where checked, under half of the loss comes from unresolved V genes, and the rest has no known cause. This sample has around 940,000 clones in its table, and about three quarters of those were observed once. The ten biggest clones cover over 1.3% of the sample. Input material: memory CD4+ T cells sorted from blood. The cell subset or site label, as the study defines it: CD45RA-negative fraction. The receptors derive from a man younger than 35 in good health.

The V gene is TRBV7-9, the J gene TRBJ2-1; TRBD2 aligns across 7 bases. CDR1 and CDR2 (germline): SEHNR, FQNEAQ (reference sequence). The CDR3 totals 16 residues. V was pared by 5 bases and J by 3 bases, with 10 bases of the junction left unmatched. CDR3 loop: CASSPPTLADYNEQFF. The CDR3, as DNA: TGTGCCAGCAGCCCCCCGACCCTAGCGGACTACAATGAGCAGTTCTTC.

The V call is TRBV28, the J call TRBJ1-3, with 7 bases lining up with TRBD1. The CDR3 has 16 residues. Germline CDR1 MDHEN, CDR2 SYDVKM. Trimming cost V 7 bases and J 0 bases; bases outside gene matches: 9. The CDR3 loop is CASTIPGQISGNTIYF. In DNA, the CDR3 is TGTGCCAGCACCATTCCGGGACAGATCTCTGGAAACACCATATATTTT.

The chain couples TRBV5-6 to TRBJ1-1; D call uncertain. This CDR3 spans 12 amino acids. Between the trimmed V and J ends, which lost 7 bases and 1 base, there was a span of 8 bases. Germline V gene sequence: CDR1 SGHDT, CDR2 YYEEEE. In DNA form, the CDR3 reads TGTGCCAGCTATACGTGGAACACTGAAGCTTTCTTT. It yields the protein CASYTWNTEAFF.

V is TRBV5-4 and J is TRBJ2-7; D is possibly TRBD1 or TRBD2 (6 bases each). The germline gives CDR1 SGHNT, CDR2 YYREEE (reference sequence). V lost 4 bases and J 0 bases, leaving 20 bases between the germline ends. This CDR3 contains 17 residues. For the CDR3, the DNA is TGTGCCAGCAGCAACTGGGGGCGCGGGGTTGGCTCCTACGAGCAGTACTTC. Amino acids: CASSNWGRGVGSYEQYF.

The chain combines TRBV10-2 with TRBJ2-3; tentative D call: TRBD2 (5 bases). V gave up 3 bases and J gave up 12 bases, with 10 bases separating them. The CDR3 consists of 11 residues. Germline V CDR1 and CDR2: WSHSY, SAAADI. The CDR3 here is CASSELVVQYF. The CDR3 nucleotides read TGCGCCAGCAGTGAACTAGTGGTTCAGTATTTT.

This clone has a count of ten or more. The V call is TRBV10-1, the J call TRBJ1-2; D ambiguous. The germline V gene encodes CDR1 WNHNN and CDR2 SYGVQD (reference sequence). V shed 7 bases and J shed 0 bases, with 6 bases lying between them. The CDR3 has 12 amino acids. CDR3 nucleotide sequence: TGCGCCAGCAAGCAGGCTAACTATGGCTACACCTTC. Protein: CASKQANYGYTF.

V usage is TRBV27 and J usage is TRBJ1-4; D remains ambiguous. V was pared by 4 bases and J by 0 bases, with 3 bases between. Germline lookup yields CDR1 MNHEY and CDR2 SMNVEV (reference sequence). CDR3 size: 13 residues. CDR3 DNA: TGTGCCAGCAGTTCTTCAACTAATGAAAAACTGTTTTTT. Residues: CASSSSTNEKLFF.

The CDR3 coding sequence is TGTGCCACCCTGGACCTAGCGGGAGGGGGCGAGCAGTACTTC. It is translated as CATLDLAGGGEQYF. The chain carries TRBV6-5 and TRBJ2-7, with 12 bases matching TRBD2. With 10 bases clipped from V and 6 bases from J, the junction kept 10 bases outside the gene matches. The germline V gene has CDR1 MNHEY and CDR2 SVGAGI. The CDR3 contains 14 residues.

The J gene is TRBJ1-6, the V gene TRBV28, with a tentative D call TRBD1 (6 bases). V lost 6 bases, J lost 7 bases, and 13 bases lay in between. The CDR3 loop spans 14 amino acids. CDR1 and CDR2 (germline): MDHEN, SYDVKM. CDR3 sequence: CASSLGQRNSPLHF. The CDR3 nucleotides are TGTGCCAGCAGCCTCGGACAGCGGAATTCACCCCTCCACTTT.

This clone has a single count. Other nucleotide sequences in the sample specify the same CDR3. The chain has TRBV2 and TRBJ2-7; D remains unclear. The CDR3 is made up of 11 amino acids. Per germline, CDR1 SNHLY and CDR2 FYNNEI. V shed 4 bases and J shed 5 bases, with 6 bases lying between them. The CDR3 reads CASSARDEQYF. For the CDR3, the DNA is TGTGCCAGCAGTGCAAGGGACGAGCAGTACTTC.